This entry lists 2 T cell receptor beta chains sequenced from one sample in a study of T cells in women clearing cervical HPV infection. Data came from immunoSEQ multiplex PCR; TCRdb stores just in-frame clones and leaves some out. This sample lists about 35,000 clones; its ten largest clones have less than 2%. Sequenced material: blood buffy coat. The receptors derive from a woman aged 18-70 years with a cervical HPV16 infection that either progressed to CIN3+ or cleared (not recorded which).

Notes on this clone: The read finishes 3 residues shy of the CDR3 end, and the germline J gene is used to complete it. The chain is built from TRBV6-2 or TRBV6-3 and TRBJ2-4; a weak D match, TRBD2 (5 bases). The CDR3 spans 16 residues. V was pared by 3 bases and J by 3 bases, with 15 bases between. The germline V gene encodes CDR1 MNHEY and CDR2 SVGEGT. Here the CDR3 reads CASSYGGYGVKNIQYF. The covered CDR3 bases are TGTGCCAGCAGTTATGGCGGGTACGGGGTCAAAAACATT.

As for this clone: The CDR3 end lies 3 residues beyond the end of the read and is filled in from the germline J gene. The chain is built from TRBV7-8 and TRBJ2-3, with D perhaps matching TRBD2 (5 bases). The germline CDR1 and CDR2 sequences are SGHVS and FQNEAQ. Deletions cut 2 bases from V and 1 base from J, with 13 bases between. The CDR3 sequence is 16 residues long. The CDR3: CASSLSRTPGTDTQYF. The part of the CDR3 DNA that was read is TGTGCCAGCAGCTTAAGTCGGACTCCTGGCACAGATACG.